What follows are 21 T cell receptor beta chains derived from one specimen sequenced in a study of blood T cells in healthy people across ages. With a J-beta primer mix and a sample-barcoded 5' primer, a second PCR ran about 6 to 11 cycles. TCRdb used MiXCR to reprocess the 5' RACE reads, holding one entry per CDR3 protein. The repertoire holds approximately 800,000 distinct CDR3 sequences, with 30% to 45% as singletons. Sequencing input: blood. The source of these receptors is a man aged 18 to 29 in good health.

Only a few counts were recorded for this clonotype. The chain links TRBV12-3 or TRBV12-4 to TRBJ1-6, with D unresolved. This CDR3 spans 13 amino acids. V was cut by 3 bases and J by 5 bases, with 5 bases left in between. The CDR3 here is CASSFGDNSPLHF. The CDR3 DNA is TGTGCCAGCAGTTTCGGAGATAATTCACCCCTCCACTTT.

The V gene is TRBV7-2, the J gene TRBJ1-1, with D unresolved. Germline loops: CDR1 SGHTA, CDR2 FQGNSA. Trimming took 6 bases from V and 6 from J, leaving 14 bases between them. The CDR3 runs to 13 residues. The CDR3 sequence: CASSPRRTPEAFF. The CDR3 DNA sequence: TGTGCCAGCAGTCCCAGACGGACCCCTGAAGCTTTCTTT.

V and J are TRBV27 and TRBJ2-4; the match to TRBD2 covers 9 bases. The better agreement between TRBJ2-7 and the DNA end casts doubt on the J call. The CDR3 is 14 residues long. The V gene's germline CDR1 is MNHEY and CDR2 SMNVEV (reference sequence). CDR3 loop: CASSLIAGVYEQYF. The CDR3, as DNA: TGTGCCAGCAGTTTAATAGCGGGGGTCTACGAGCAGTACTTC.

In this sample, this clonotype turned up many times. The V gene is TRBV10-3, the J gene TRBJ1-2; 7 bases align to TRBD1. CDR1 ENHRY and CDR2 SYGVKD come from the germline V gene. V gave up 1 base and J gave up 4 bases; unmatched junction bases: 9. The CDR3 is 16 amino acids. CDR3: CAISEFSAGQIYGYTF. The CDR3 bases are TGTGCCATCAGTGAGTTTTCTGCGGGACAGATCTATGGCTACACCTTC.

The chain joins TRBV6-1 to TRBJ1-2, with D tentatively TRBD1 (5 bases). V was pared by 6 bases and J by 0 bases, with 17 bases between. Germline CDR1 MNHNS, CDR2 SASEGT. The length of the CDR3 is 16 residues. Here the CDR3 reads CASSGNLRGSNYGYTF. CDR3 DNA: TGTGCCAGCAGCGGAAACCTTAGGGGTTCTAACTATGGCTACACCTTC.

This clonotype has just a few counts. The chain carries TRBV29-1 and TRBJ2-1; D is unresolved. V lost 0 bases and J 13 bases, leaving 22 bases between the germline ends. This CDR3 comprises 15 residues. Germline values: CDR1 SQVTM, CDR2 ANQGSEA. CDR3 nucleotide sequence: TGCAGCGTTGAAGAGGGTATTGGGCCCCAAGAGACCCAGTTCTTC. The encoded protein is CSVEEGIGPQETQFF.

J is TRBJ1-1 and V is TRBV18; tentatively, D is TRBD1 (6 bases). CDR3 length: 17 amino acids. The V gene lost 3 bases and the J gene lost 2 bases, with 19 bases spanning the gap. CDR1 and CDR2 (germline): KGHSH, LQKENI. CDR3 bases: TGTGCCAGCTCACCCCTGACGGGGGCGCGGATTAACACTGAAGCTTTCTTT. Protein: CASSPLTGARINTEAFF.

The gene calls are TRBV28 and TRBJ2-4, with 10 bases that match TRBD1. The CDR3 has 15 amino acids. The trim removed 8 bases at V and 7 bases at J, leaving 11 bases unmatched. Germline CDR1 is MDHEN and CDR2 is SYDVKM. This chain's CDR3 is CASQTGTGVWNIQYF. The CDR3, as DNA: TGTGCCAGCCAAACCGGGACAGGGGTATGGAACATTCAGTACTTC.

This clonotype was seen a single time. One end of the junction is discordant with germline, which a read error may explain. The V gene is TRBV3-1, the J gene TRBJ2-3, with 7 bases that match TRBD2. Germline values: CDR1 LGHDT, CDR2 YNNKEL (reference sequence). The CDR3 covers 14 residues. The CDR3 region is CASSQSSGVYTQYF. CDR3 sequence (DNA): TGTGCTAGCAGCCAATCCAGCGGGGTTTATACGCAGTATTTT.

The chain combines TRBV7-9 with TRBJ1-2; D is uncertain. Germline values: CDR1 SEHNR, CDR2 FQNEAQ (reference sequence). CDR3 length: 13 amino acids. The V end lost 5 bases, the J end lost 2 bases, and 9 bases lay between the germline ends. DNA for the CDR3: TGTGCCAGCAGCATGGGTGCCAACTATGGCTACACCTTC. It yields the protein CASSMGANYGYTF.

The V gene is TRBV27, the J gene TRBJ2-5; the D gene is possibly TRBD1 (6 bases). The tail of the sequence fits TRBJ2-7 better, so the J call may be wrong. The germline V gene encodes CDR1 MNHEY and CDR2 SMNVEV (reference sequence). The CDR3 is 14 amino acids. This chain's CDR3 is CASSGTGFFHEQYF. CDR3 nucleotide sequence: TGTGCCAGCAGCGGAACAGGGTTTTTCCACGAGCAGTACTTC.

The V gene is TRBV3-1, the J gene TRBJ2-7, with D perhaps TRBD1 or TRBD2 (5 bases each). Trimming cost V 6 bases and J 3 bases, with 15 bases left between them. The CDR3 runs to 14 residues. Germline V gene lookup returns CDR1 LGHDT and CDR2 YNNKEL (reference sequence). The CDR3 nucleotides read TGTGCCAGCAGTACCGGGACGGCCAACTACGAGCAGTACTTC. Amino acids: CASSTGTANYEQYF.

The chain couples TRBV20-1 to TRBJ2-5; D unclear. The V end lost 2 bases, the J end lost 1 base, and 8 bases lay between the germline ends. This CDR3 is 13 amino acids long. CDR1 and CDR2 from the germline V gene are DFQATT and SNEGSKA (reference sequence). The CDR3, as DNA: TGCAGTGCTAGAAACCCGATCCAAGAGACCCAGTACTTC. This codes for CSARNPIQETQYF.

This clonotype was detected only a few times. The rearrangement links TRBV12-3 or TRBV12-4 to TRBJ1-1, with unresolved D. V was pared by 4 bases and J by 2 bases, with 8 bases between. The CDR3 covers 13 residues. The CDR3 sequence: CASSSGSNTEAFF. The CDR3 bases are TGTGCCAGCAGTTCCGGCAGTAACACTGAAGCTTTCTTT.

A note on this clonotype: Being one base from a much bigger clone, this may be a read error. The chain couples TRBV12-3 or TRBV12-4 to TRBJ2-1, with D perhaps matching TRBD2 (6 bases). The J call could be wrong; TRBJ2-7 is a better fit for the DNA end. The CDR3 runs to 12 residues. In DNA form, the CDR3 reads TGTGCCAGTTTAGCGGACTACAATGAGCAGTACTTC. Translating it yields CASLADYNEQYF.

This clonotype has more than one count but fewer than ten. The chain couples TRBV9 to TRBJ2-3, with 7 bases that match TRBD1. Trimming took 3 bases from V and 0 from J; bases not matched to a gene: 7. CDR3 length: 16 amino acids. CDR1 and CDR2 from the germline V gene are SGDLS and YYNGEE. The CDR3 coding sequence is TGTGCCAGCAGCGAAACAGGGGAGCCGAGCACAGATACGCAGTATTTT. It yields the protein CASSETGEPSTDTQYF.

This clonotype has ten or more counts. The rearrangement links TRBV20-1 to TRBJ1-2; 9 nucleotides line up with TRBD1. Germline V gene data show CDR1 as DFQATT and CDR2 as SNEGSKA (reference sequence). V lost 1 base to trimming and J lost 4 bases; unmatched junction nucleotides: 10. The CDR3 length is 16 residues. CDR3 amino acids: CSARGEEDRGTYGYTF. As DNA, the CDR3 is TGCAGTGCTAGAGGCGAAGAGGACAGGGGTACCTATGGCTACACCTTC.

This chain uses TRBV20-1 with TRBJ1-4; TRBD1 might be the D (5 bases). This CDR3 comprises 13 residues. CDR1 is DFQATT and CDR2 is SNEGSKA in the germline V gene (reference sequence). Trimming removed 5 bases at V and 5 bases at J, with 12 bases between. The chain's CDR3 is CSAVQGENEKLFF. As DNA, the CDR3 is TGCAGTGCTGTCCAGGGAGAGAATGAAAAACTGTTTTTT.

With respect to this clonotype: This could be a read error, since a much larger clone is one nucleotide away. V is TRBV10-3 and J is TRBJ2-5; D gene uncertain. The V gene's germline CDR1 is ENHRY and CDR2 SYGVKD. V lost 2 bases to trimming and J lost 3 bases, with 7 bases between them. This CDR3 spans 13 amino acids. The CDR3 coding sequence is TGTGCCATCAGTGAGGACCAGGAAGAGACCCAGTACTTC. Its translation is CAISEDQEETQYF.

This clonotype was seen a few times. One end of the junction varies from germline; a read error may be responsible. This sequence joins TRBV5-1 and TRBJ2-1, with D possibly TRBD2 on 5 matching bases. This CDR3 region has 13 residues. The V gene's germline CDR1 is SGHRS and CDR2 YFSETQ. In DNA form, the CDR3 reads TGCGCCAGCAGCTTAGCGGAGAACAATGGGCAGTTCTTC. It codes for CASSLAENNGQFF.

The V call is TRBV6-1, the J call TRBJ1-2; D uncertain. This CDR3 is 14 amino acids long. The V end lost 2 bases, the J end lost 4 bases, and 11 bases lay between the germline ends. Germline V CDR1 and CDR2: MNHNS, SASEGT. The CDR3 sequence: CASSEFRGSYGYTF. The CDR3 bases are TGTGCCAGCAGTGAATTTCGGGGATCCTATGGCTACACCTTC.